What follows describes a single T cell receptor (beta chain). The antigen is undetermined. The PCR ran on 60 Vbeta and 13 Jbeta primers. Only in-frame clones appear in the TCRdb table, and some are missing; sequencing was by immunoSEQ multiplex PCR. Of 160,000 or so clones listed, over 60% are singletons. This entry is derived from a study of cytomegalovirus exposure and HLA in healthy donors. Regarding the study as a whole: Later on, a genetic analysis was performed. It linked a missense variant in DCLRE1C with V- and J-gene trimming of TCR beta. Across donors, sequencing depth was assumed by presence/absence analyses to be roughly uniform. Among the sequence variants, a highly shared cluster was likely an artifact of sequencing. The listing of 150 to 200 TCR beta chains classed them as cytomegalovirus-associated.

The origin of this receptor is a man aged 40-55 years in good health and CMV-seronegative. The specimen was PBMCs.

The CDR3 sequence is CASSLEAGGWETQYF. In nucleotides, the CDR3 is TGTGCCAGCAGCTTAGAGGCAGGGGGGTGGGAGACCCAGTACTTC. The V gene is TRBV11-3, the J gene TRBJ2-5, with a weak D call TRBD1 (7 bases). Germline assignment: CDR1 SGHNT and CDR2 YENEEA. Between the trimmed V and J ends, which lost 0 bases and 5 bases, there was a span of 13 bases. CDR3 length: 15 amino acids.